The clone carrying this T cell receptor (beta chain) was observed a handful of times. What it binds is not known. Sample barcodes and UMIs were carried by the TCR alpha and TCR beta cDNA libraries that 5'RACE generated with constant-segment primers. One entry per CDR3 protein, called by TCRdb with MiXCR from the 5' RACE reads. The sample comprises 360,000 or so distinct CDR3 sequences, around 27% of which are singletons, and roughly 14% rests with the top ten. The CDR3 spans 14 residues. The V gene's germline CDR1 is MGHDK and CDR2 SYGVNS. V was shortened by 0 bases and J by 1 base, with 6 bases between the two germline ends. This specimen comes from a study of T-cell memory formation after mild COVID-19. Study results and caveats: For second-wave clones that peaked at day 37, SARS-CoV-2 specificity went unverified.

The sample comprised PBMCs or a T cell subset sorted from them (not recorded which). The TCR comes from an adult woman who had mild COVID-19 (a few samples of this study predate the infection). Cell type and time point are not known. The rearrangement uses TRBV25-1 and TRBJ1-1, with TRBD1 as a possible D gene (5 bases). CDR3: CASSEYGGNTEAFF. As DNA, the CDR3 is TGTGCCAGCAGTGAATATGGGGGGAACACTGAAGCTTTCTTT. The whole variable domain, remainder taken from reference TRBV25-1 and TRBJ1-1, is EADIYQTPRYLVIGTGKKITLECSQTMGHDKMYWYQQDPGMELHLIHYSYGVNSTEKGDLSSESTVSRIRTEHFPLTLESARPSHTSQYLCASSEYGGNTEAFFGQGTRLTVV.